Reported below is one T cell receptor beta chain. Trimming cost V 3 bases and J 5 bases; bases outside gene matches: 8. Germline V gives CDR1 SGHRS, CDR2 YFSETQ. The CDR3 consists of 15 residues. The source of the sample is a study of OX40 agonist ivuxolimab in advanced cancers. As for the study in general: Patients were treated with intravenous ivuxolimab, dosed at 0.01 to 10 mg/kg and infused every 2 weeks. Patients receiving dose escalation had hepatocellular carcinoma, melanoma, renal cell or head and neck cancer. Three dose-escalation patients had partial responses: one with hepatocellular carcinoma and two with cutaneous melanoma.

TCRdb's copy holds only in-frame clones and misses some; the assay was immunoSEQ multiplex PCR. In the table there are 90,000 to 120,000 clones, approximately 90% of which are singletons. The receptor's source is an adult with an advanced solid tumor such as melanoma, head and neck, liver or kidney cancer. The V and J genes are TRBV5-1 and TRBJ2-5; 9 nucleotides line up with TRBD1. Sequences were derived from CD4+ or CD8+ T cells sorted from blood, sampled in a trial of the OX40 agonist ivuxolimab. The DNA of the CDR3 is TGCGCCAGCAGCTCCGTCGACAGGGGGTGGGAGACCCAGTACTTC. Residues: CASSSVDRGWETQYF.